The clone carrying this TCR beta chain was seen a handful of times. The sequencing template was cDNA reverse transcribed from extracted RNA. Generated by immunoSEQ multiplex PCR, the TCRdb table keeps only in-frame clones and is missing some. The sample consists of fewer than 70,000 clones, roughly 46% of them appearing once. The length of the CDR3 is 11 residues. The germline gives CDR1 SEHNR, CDR2 FQNEAQ (reference sequence). V was clipped by 10 bases and J by 3 bases, with 10 bases between them. This sample was taken from a study of CD8+ T cells in alopecia areata. Both peripheral blood and punch biopsies of lesional scalp skin were obtained from patients who had alopecia areata.

The chain employs TRBV7-9 and TRBJ2-7; TRBD1 might be the D (6 bases). This TCR was sampled from a human donor with alopecia areata. The source material was NKG2D-low CD8+ T cells sorted from blood. The CDR3 loop is CATGQFYEQYF. DNA of the CDR3: TGTGCCACCGGACAGTTCTACGAGCAGTACTTC.